One sample yielded the 21 T cell receptor beta chains listed below, sequenced in a study of T cells after yellow fever vaccination. MiXCR was run by TCRdb on the 5' RACE reads, yielding one entry per CDR3 protein. The sample has under 100,000 distinct CDR3 sequences, less than 6% seen once. This material consisted of CD8+ T cells sorted from PBMCs, taken 10 days after the yellow fever booster vaccination. The receptors were sampled from a man aged 18 to 30 who received the YFV17D yellow fever vaccine.

This clonotype was counted between two and nine times. The chain carries TRBV28 and TRBJ2-3; D is perhaps TRBD1 (6 bases). This CDR3 comprises 15 residues. CDR1 and CDR2 (germline): MDHEN, SYDVKM. Trimming pared 5 bases from V and 2 bases from J, leaving 14 bases between. As DNA, the CDR3 is TGTGCCAGCAGTCCAGGGGCGGGTTCCACAGATACGCAGTATTTT. It specifies CASSPGAGSTDTQYF.

This clonotype was seen a few times. The rearrangement uses TRBV12-3 or TRBV12-4 and TRBJ1-4; a possible D gene is TRBD1 (6 bases). V lost 5 bases to trimming and J lost 5 bases, with 12 bases between them. The CDR3 extends over 14 amino acids. CDR3 DNA sequence: TGTGCCAGCAGTCCGGACAGCCGGAATGAAAAACTGTTTTTT. Amino acid sequence: CASSPDSRNEKLFF.

This clonotype has a count of ten or more. The CDR3 reads CASIDLSGDYNEQFF. The CDR3 DNA is TGTGCCAGCATCGACCTCAGCGGGGACTACAATGAGCAGTTCTTC. The chain combines TRBV12-3 or TRBV12-4 with TRBJ2-1; 7 bases line up with TRBD2. The CDR3 sequence is 15 residues long. Trimming at V came to 7 bases and at J to 3 bases, leaving 9 bases not matched to a gene.

The chain uses TRBV27 and TRBJ1-1, with D unclear. V gave up 4 bases and J gave up 4 bases, with 13 bases separating them. The CDR3 length is 14 residues. Germline V gene sequence: CDR1 MNHEY, CDR2 SMNVEV (reference sequence). The CDR3 region has the DNA TGTGCCAGCAGTTATCGGCAGGATAGCACTGAAGCTTTCTTT. As protein: CASSYRQDSTEAFF.

This clonotype occurred many times. The J gene is TRBJ2-1, the V gene TRBV19; D gene uncertain. This CDR3 is 16 amino acids long. CDR1 LNHDA and CDR2 SQIVND come from the germline V gene (reference sequence). Trimming took off 6 bases at V and 0 bases at J, with 15 bases between the two ends. The CDR3 region is CASSPSTASSYNEQFF. DNA for the CDR3: TGTGCCAGTAGCCCCTCTACAGCGAGCTCCTACAATGAGCAGTTCTTC.

In its sample, this clonotype was seen a few times. The chain couples TRBV6-6 to TRBJ1-2; the D gene is possibly TRBD1 (5 bases). The germline V gene has CDR1 MNHNY and CDR2 SVGAGI (reference sequence). The CDR3 runs 15 residues. V lost 2 bases and J 7 bases, leaving 17 bases between the germline ends. As DNA, the CDR3 is TGTGCCAGCAGTTACAACCCGGTAGGGGAGGGTGGCTACACCTTC. It codes for CASSYNPVGEGGYTF.

This chain joins TRBV6-5 and TRBJ1-1; D not resolved. V lost 2 bases to trimming and J lost 5 bases, with 9 bases between them. CDR1 is MNHEY, CDR2 SVGAGI, per germline. CDR3 length equals 13 residues. This chain's CDR3 is CASSYPSGTEAFF. In DNA, the CDR3 is TGTGCCAGCAGTTACCCCTCGGGGACTGAAGCTTTCTTT.

The rearrangement joins TRBV13 to TRBJ2-7; D is ambiguous. V was shortened by 3 bases and J by 4 bases, with 10 bases between the two germline ends. CDR1 and CDR2 from the germline V gene are PRHDT and FYEKMQ (reference sequence). The CDR3 totals 13 residues. This CDR3 reads CASSLTDYYEQYF. The CDR3 bases are TGTGCCAGCAGCTTGACTGATTATTACGAGCAGTACTTC. The full variable domain, rest sourced from reference TRBV13 and TRBJ2-7, is AAGVIQSPRHLIKEKRETATLKCYPIPRHDTVYWYQQGPGQDPQFLISFYEKMQSDKGSIPDRFSAQQFSDYHSELNMSSLELGDSALYFCASSLTDYYEQYFGPGTRLTVT.

This chain joins TRBV5-1 and TRBJ2-2; no firm D call. Germline V gene lookup returns CDR1 SGHRS and CDR2 YFSETQ. The CDR3 runs 16 residues. V was shortened by 1 base and J by 0 bases, with 10 bases between the two germline ends. The CDR3 loop is CASSLTFRANTGELFF. DNA of the CDR3: TGCGCCAGCAGCTTGACTTTCCGGGCGAACACCGGGGAGCTGTTTTTT.

In this sample, this clonotype turned up many times. V usage is TRBV20-1 and J usage is TRBJ2-1; D is tentatively TRBD1 or TRBD2 (5 bases each). The CDR3 spans 14 residues. Trimming shortened V by 5 bases and J by 4 bases, and 15 bases separated the two germline ends. The germline V gene encodes CDR1 DFQATT and CDR2 SNEGSKA (reference sequence). The CDR3 region has the DNA TGCAGTGCTCGGAGATTCGGGGCTTACAATGAGCAGTTCTTC. Its translation: CSARRFGAYNEQFF.

CDR3: CATSDSGGARETQYF. Written as DNA, the CDR3 is TGTGCCACCAGTGACTCAGGGGGGGCTAGAGAGACCCAGTACTTC. The chain employs TRBV24-1 and TRBJ2-5; D may match TRBD1 or TRBD2 (7 bases each). Looked up from germline, CDR1 is KGHDR and CDR2 is SFDVKD. Trimming left V 4 bases short and J 4 bases short, with 15 bases between. The CDR3 loop spans 15 amino acids.

This chain links TRBV5-1 with TRBJ1-1; D gene uncertain. This CDR3 region has 15 residues. CDR1 and CDR2 (germline): SGHRS, YFSETQ. V was shortened by 3 bases and J by 4 bases, with 16 bases between the two germline ends. CDR3 residues: CASSSGDGVGTEAFF. In nucleotides, the CDR3 is TGCGCCAGCAGCTCAGGTGATGGGGTTGGCACTGAAGCTTTCTTT.

This clonotype occurred a few times. The chain links TRBV7-9 to TRBJ1-2; TRBD1 aligns across 8 bases. The CDR3 covers 12 residues. CDR1 and CDR2 from the germline V gene are SEHNR and FQNEAQ (reference sequence). J lost 4 bases, V lost 7 bases, and 2 bases had no gene match. This CDR3 reads CASTDRAYGYTF. CDR3 coding DNA: TGTGCCAGCACGGACAGGGCCTATGGCTACACCTTC.

Here the CDR3 reads CASGSLLNEQFF. CDR3 DNA sequence: TGTGCCAGCGGCAGCCTACTAAACGAGCAGTTCTTC. V usage is TRBV2 and J usage is TRBJ2-1, with no clear D. Between the trimmed V and J ends, which lost 8 bases and 10 bases, there was a span of 15 bases. The length of the CDR3 is 12 residues. The germline V gene encodes CDR1 SNHLY and CDR2 FYNNEI.

This clonotype showed up just a few times. The rearrangement joins TRBV28 to TRBJ2-5; no firm D call. Trimming cost V 5 bases and J 0 bases, with 10 bases left between them. This CDR3 region has 14 residues. CDR1 and CDR2 from the germline V gene are MDHEN and SYDVKM. Written as DNA, the CDR3 is TGTGCCAGCAGTCACGGTGTGTACCAAGAGACCCAGTACTTC. It specifies CASSHGVYQETQYF.

The sample holds a few counts of this clonotype. The chain uses TRBV29-1 and TRBJ2-7, with D perhaps matching TRBD1 (6 bases). Per the germline V gene, CDR1 is SQVTM and CDR2 is ANQGSEA. V dropped 5 bases and J dropped 2 bases, with 16 bases sitting between them. The CDR3 consists of 14 residues. The CDR3 region is CSVCGGRGTYEQYF. The CDR3 nucleotides are TGCAGCGTTTGTGGGGGCAGGGGCACCTACGAGCAGTACTTC.

This clonotype was seen ten or more times. The genes are TRBV5-4 and TRBJ2-3; 9 bases map to TRBD2. Germline trimming cut 0 bases from V and 2 bases from J; bases unmatched to any gene: 10. The length of the CDR3 is 18 residues. Germline values: CDR1 SGHNT, CDR2 YYREEE (reference sequence). The CDR3 protein is CASSLEASGARYTDTQYF. CDR3 DNA: TGTGCCAGCAGCTTGGAGGCTAGCGGGGCGCGTTACACAGATACGCAGTATTTT.

This clonotype was counted between two and nine times. V gene TRBV27 combines with J gene TRBJ2-7; D may be TRBD1 (6 bases). Germline lookup yields CDR1 MNHEY and CDR2 SMNVEV (reference sequence). The length of the CDR3 is 17 residues. V was shortened by 3 bases and J by 4 bases, with 22 bases between the two germline ends. CDR3 in amino acids: CASSLSPDSNPPYEQYF. The CDR3 DNA reads as TGTGCCAGCAGTTTGAGCCCGGACAGCAACCCCCCGTACGAGCAGTACTTC.

This chain joins TRBV10-2 and TRBJ1-6; a possible D gene is TRBD1 (5 bases). This CDR3 spans 19 amino acids. Trimming pared 6 bases from V and 0 bases from J, leaving 21 bases between. Germline CDR1 is WSHSY and CDR2 is SAAADI. CDR3 bases: TGCGCCAGCAGAGTTGACACTGGACACCTCAACTCCTATAATTCACCCCTCCACTTT. This sequence encodes CASRVDTGHLNSYNSPLHF.

This clonotype was recorded at least ten times. CDR3 residues: CASSLTGVTTF. CDR3 DNA sequence: TGTGCCAGCAGCTTAACAGGGGTGACTACCTTC. This chain links TRBV7-2 with TRBJ1-2, with TRBD1 matching over 7 bases. The CDR3 length is 11 residues. The J segment lost 14 bases and the V segment lost 2 bases, leaving 5 bases of the junction unmatched. CDR1 and CDR2 (germline): SGHTA, FQGNSA.

This clonotype has only a few counts. V is TRBV5-6 and J is TRBJ2-7; perhaps D is TRBD1 or TRBD2 (5 bases each). Trimming removed 4 bases from V and 4 bases from J, with 21 bases in between. The CDR3 is 16 amino acids. Germline V gives CDR1 SGHDT, CDR2 YYEEEE. DNA of the CDR3: TGTGCCAGCAGCCCGGGGACCACAGGAAAATGGTACGAGCAGTACGTC. Its translation is CASSPGTTGKWYEQYV.